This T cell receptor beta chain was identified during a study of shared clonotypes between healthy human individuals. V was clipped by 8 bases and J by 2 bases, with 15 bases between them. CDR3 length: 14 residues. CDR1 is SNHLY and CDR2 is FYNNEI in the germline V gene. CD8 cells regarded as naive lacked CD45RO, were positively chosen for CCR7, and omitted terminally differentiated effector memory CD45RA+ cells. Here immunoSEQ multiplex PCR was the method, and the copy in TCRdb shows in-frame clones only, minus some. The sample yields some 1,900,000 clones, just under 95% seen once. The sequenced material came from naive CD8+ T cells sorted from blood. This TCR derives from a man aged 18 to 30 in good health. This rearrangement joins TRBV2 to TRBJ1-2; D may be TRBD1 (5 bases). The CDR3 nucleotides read TGTGCCAGCCTAGGAGACAGCTTAAACTATGGCTACACCTTC. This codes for CASLGDSLNYGYTF. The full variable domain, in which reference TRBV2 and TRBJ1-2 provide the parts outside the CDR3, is EPEVTQTPSHQVTQMGQEVILRCVPISNHLYFYWYRQILGQKVEFLVSFYNNEISEKSEIFDDQFSVERPDGSNFTLKIRSTKLEDSAMYFCASLGDSLNYGYTFGSGTRLTVV.